These T cell receptor beta chains were read from a single sample in a study of shared clonotypes between healthy human individuals. Profiled with immunoSEQ multiplex PCR; TCRdb holds only in-frame clones, not every one. The sample records some 1,100,000 clones, 75% to 85% being singletons. Sequencing was done on a sample of memory CD4+ T cells from PBMCs. These receptors came from a man aged 18 to 29 in good health. Some clones in this sample may be carry-over from other donors' samples. Both conserved end residues are part of each CDR3. D genes are given only for firm matches. Size is stated for part of the rows, as once, few or many counts, or as a class when the clone is expanded.

clone size	J gene	D gene	V gene	CDR3 DNA	CDR3 protein
NA	TRBJ1-1	NA	TRBV2	TGTGCCAGCAGTCTAAGGTGGGGGAACACTGAAGCTTTCTTT	CASSLRWGNTEAFF
once	TRBJ2-2	NA	TRBV9	TGTGCCAGCAGCACCCCCCACGGTGGGGGTCCCGGGGAGCTGTTTTTT	CASSTPHGGGPGELFF
NA	TRBJ1-5	NA	TRBV6-5	TGTGCCAGCAGTTACAGTGCGGTTAGCAATCAGCCCCAGCATTTT	CASSYSAVSNQPQHF
NA	TRBJ2-5	NA	TRBV18	TGTGCCAGCTCACCCCGGGCAGGACCTCAAGAGACCCAGTACTTC	CASSPRAGPQETQYF
NA	TRBJ1-2	NA	TRBV27	TGTGCCAGCAGTTTGGTACCGGGCTATGGCTACACCTTC	CASSLVPGYGYTF
NA	TRBJ2-7	TRBD2	TRBV27	TGTGCCAGCAGGGGACTAGCGGGATTCGTTTACGAGCAGTACTTC	CASRGLAGFVYEQYF
NA	TRBJ2-1	NA	TRBV7-3	TGTGCCAGCAGCTTAATGGCGGACTCCTACAATGAGCAGTTCTTC	CASSLMADSYNEQFF
NA	TRBJ2-3	TRBD2	TRBV7-9	TGTGCCAGCAGCTATGGGGTAGCGGGAGGCCCTAGGGCAGATACGCAGTATTTT	CASSYGVAGGPRADTQYF
NA	TRBJ2-2	NA	TRBV6-5	TGTGCCAGCAGTAGGACTACAGGGGCCGGGGAGCTGTTTTTT	CASSRTTGAGELFF
few	TRBJ2-1	TRBD2	TRBV7-9	TGTGCCAGCAGCCCGCTCAGACTAGCTCTCGGGAATGAGCAGTTCTTC	CASSPLRLALGNEQFF
many	TRBJ2-7	NA	TRBV4-3	TGCGCCAGCAGCCAAGATCAAGGCATTTCCTACGAGCAGTACTTC	CASSQDQGISYEQYF
NA	TRBJ1-2	NA	TRBV30	TGTGCCTGGGGAACAGGGCTGACCTTC	CAWGTGLTF
NA	TRBJ1-2	NA	TRBV28	TGTGCCAGCAGTTTTGACATGAACTATGGCTACACCTTC	CASSFDMNYGYTF
NA	TRBJ1-1	NA	TRBV27	TGTGCCAGCAGTTGGGGGACACCCCGCGCTGAAGCTTTCTTT	CASSWGTPRAEAFF
NA	TRBJ2-3	TRBD2	TRBV7-3	TGTGCCAGCAGCTTACACTTGCTAGCGGGAGTCGGCACAGATACGCAGTATTTT	CASSLHLLAGVGTDTQYF
NA	TRBJ2-7	NA	TRBV5-4	TGTGCCAGCAGCACTTGGGGGTATCCCCAAGTCGAGCAGTACTTC	CASSTWGYPQVEQYF
NA	TRBJ2-1	TRBD2	TRBV27	TGTGCCAGCAGCCGAGCGGGAGCTTACAATGAGCAGTTCTTC	CASSRAGAYNEQFF
NA	TRBJ2-1	TRBD2	TRBV7-3	TGTGCCAGCAGCGAAAGCGGGAGTCTGTACAATGAGCAGTTCTTC	CASSESGSLYNEQFF
NA	TRBJ2-5	TRBD2	TRBV9	TGTGCCAGCAGCGTTTTAGCGGGCCCTCAAGAGACCCAGTACTTC	CASSVLAGPQETQYF
NA	TRBJ2-7	TRBD2	TRBV28	TGTGCCAGCAGTTTGGGCGCGGGACTAGCGTACGAGCAGTACTTC	CASSLGAGLAYEQYF
NA	TRBJ2-3	NA	TRBV28	TGTGCCAGCAGTTTCCCTACGCCCCCGAAGGATACGCAGTATTTT	CASSFPTPPKDTQYF
once	TRBJ2-7	TRBD1	TRBV6-6	TGTGCCAGCAGACCCCGGGACAGACCCTACGAGCAGTACTTC	CASRPRDRPYEQYF
NA	TRBJ1-5	NA	TRBV6-1	TGTGCCAGCAGAGTACAGGGCTATCAGCCCCAGCATTTT	CASRVQGYQPQHF
once	TRBJ2-1	TRBD2	TRBV11-1	TGTGCCAGCAGCCCGGGACTAGCGGAATCCAATGAGCAGTTCTTC	CASSPGLAESNEQFF
NA	TRBJ2-1	NA	TRBV29-1	TGCAGCGCCACACCAGGTTTCTCCGGGACTGAGCAGTTCTTC	CSATPGFSGTEQFF
once	TRBJ1-2	NA	TRBV6-5	TGTGCCAGCACGAACAGGGATGGCTACACCTTC	CASTNRDGYTF
NA	TRBJ1-2	NA	TRBV28	TGTGCCAGCAGCCGCGGGGGCGGACTTAACTATGGCTACACCTTC	CASSRGGGLNYGYTF
NA	TRBJ2-7	NA	TRBV30	TGTGCCTGGAGTGCCTCTGGCGTCGAGCAGTACTTC	CAWSASGVEQYF
NA	TRBJ2-7	TRBD2	TRBV6-6	TGTGCCAGCAGTCGAGCGGGATTACGTTCATGGGAGCAGTACTTC	CASSRAGLRSWEQYF
NA	TRBJ2-2	NA	TRBV10-2	TGCGCCAGCAGTGACGTAACGGGAGAGGCGAACGGGGACACCGGGGAGCTGTTTTTT	CASSDVTGEANGDTGELFF
NA	TRBJ1-3	NA	TRBV5-4	TGTGCCAGCAGCTACGGTGTCTCTGGAAACACCATATATTTT	CASSYGVSGNTIYF
NA	TRBJ2-4	NA	TRBV7-8	TGTGCCAGCAGCCGAGGGTTTGACAAAAACATTCAGTACTTC	CASSRGFDKNIQYF
NA	TRBJ2-7	NA	TRBV18	TGTGCCAGCTCACCATCTGATAGTCCCCGAGGGTACGAGCAGTACTTC	CASSPSDSPRGYEQYF
NA	TRBJ2-1	TRBD2	TRBV7-6	TGTGCCAGCAGCTCGGGACTAGCGGTCTACAATGAGCAGTTCTTC	CASSSGLAVYNEQFF
NA	TRBJ1-1	NA	TRBV10-1	TGCGCCAGCAGTGCCCCTAGTGGGCAGGGGAACACTGAAGCTTTCTTT	CASSAPSGQGNTEAFF
few	TRBJ2-7	NA	TRBV2	TGTGCCAGCAAAGAAAACTCAAACTACGAGCAGTACTTC	CASKENSNYEQYF
NA	TRBJ2-7	TRBD2	TRBV2	TGTGCCAGCACCCAGCTAGCGGGAGGGATCCACGAGCAGTACTTC	CASTQLAGGIHEQYF
NA	TRBJ2-2	NA	TRBV5-1	TGCGCCAGCAGCTCACCGACGGACGGCGGGGAGCTGTTTTTT	CASSSPTDGGELFF
few	TRBJ1-5	TRBD1	TRBV19	TGTGCCAGTAGTATAGCGGGAAGGACCGGGACAGGCAATCAGCCCCAGCATTTT	CASSIAGRTGTGNQPQHF
NA	TRBJ2-1	TRBD1	TRBV18	TGTGCCAGCTCACAAATTTTTCTAGGGACAGGGGGCTACAATGAGCAGTTCTTC	CASSQIFLGTGGYNEQFF
NA	TRBJ1-1	NA	TRBV11-3	TGTGCCAGCAGCTTAGAGGGCCCGAACACTGAAGCTTTCTTT	CASSLEGPNTEAFF
NA	TRBJ2-7	NA	TRBV5-1	TGCGCCAGCAGCTTGGATCCTGCTAGCCCCAGCGAGCAGTACTTC	CASSLDPASPSEQYF
few	TRBJ2-5	NA	TRBV19	TGTGCCAGTAGTGATTTTACTAGGAGTTGGGAGACCCAGTACTTC	CASSDFTRSWETQYF
NA	TRBJ2-7	NA	TRBV5-6	TGTGCCAGCAGCTTGCGCCGCACTAGGAATTACGAGCAGTACTTC	CASSLRRTRNYEQYF
NA	TRBJ2-7	NA	TRBV7-9	TGTGCCAGCAGCTTGGGGTTGGGGTTATACGAGCAGTACTTC	CASSLGLGLYEQYF
NA	TRBJ1-1	TRBD1	TRBV27	TGTGCCAGCAGGCCCTCCAGGGGGCCTTCGGACACTGAAGCTTTCTTT	CASRPSRGPSDTEAFF
NA	TRBJ2-7	NA	TRBV5-1	TGCGCCAGTAGGGCCCCCGGTTACGAGCAGTACTTC	CASRAPGYEQYF
NA	TRBJ2-3	TRBD2	TRBV28	TGTGCCAGCAGTTTGGCGGGACTAGGGGCAGATACGCAGTATTTT	CASSLAGLGADTQYF
few	TRBJ1-2	NA	TRBV4-3	TGCGCCAGCAGCCAAGGGGGTCCGGGAGCTAACTATGGCTACACCTTC	CASSQGGPGANYGYTF
NA	TRBJ2-5	NA	TRBV5-1	TGCGCCAGCAGCAGGGCAGGGGAGGAGACCCAGTACTTC	CASSRAGEETQYF